The clone carrying this TCR beta chain was seen many times. Regions amplified from RNA transcripts were the TCR beta CDR3 regions. In the first-round RT-PCR of the TCR CDR3, the HTBI primer set was used. TCRdb analysed the multiplex PCR reads with MiXCR anew, one entry per CDR3 protein. The sample lists around 600,000 distinct CDR3 sequences; approximately 15% were seen once. This CDR3 contains 15 residues. Losses at the gene ends were 5 bases for V and 4 bases for J; bases not matched to a gene: 7. Germline V lookup: CDR1 SGHTA, CDR2 FQGTGA. The data belong to a study of T cells in Graves' hyperthyroidism and ophthalmopathy.

The chain couples TRBV7-3 to TRBJ2-1; TRBD2 aligns across 8 bases. The clonotype originates from a woman younger than 35 with Graves' ophthalmopathy. The material sequenced was blood. The CDR3 loop is CASSAGTSTYNEQFF. DNA of the CDR3: TGTGCCAGCAGCGCCGGGACTAGTACGTACAATGAGCAGTTCTTC.